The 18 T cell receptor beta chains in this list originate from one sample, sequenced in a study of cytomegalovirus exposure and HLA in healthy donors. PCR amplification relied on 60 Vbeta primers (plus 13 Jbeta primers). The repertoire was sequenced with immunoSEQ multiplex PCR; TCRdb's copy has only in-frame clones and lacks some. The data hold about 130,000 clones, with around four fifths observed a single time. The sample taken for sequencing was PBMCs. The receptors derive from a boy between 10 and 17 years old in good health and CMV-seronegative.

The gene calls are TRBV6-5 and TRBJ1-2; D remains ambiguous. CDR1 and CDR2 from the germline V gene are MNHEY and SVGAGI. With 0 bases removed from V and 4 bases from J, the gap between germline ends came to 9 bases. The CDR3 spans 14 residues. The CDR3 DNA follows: TGTGCCAGCAGTTACTCGAACAGACGCTATGGCTACACCTTC. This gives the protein CASSYSNRRYGYTF.

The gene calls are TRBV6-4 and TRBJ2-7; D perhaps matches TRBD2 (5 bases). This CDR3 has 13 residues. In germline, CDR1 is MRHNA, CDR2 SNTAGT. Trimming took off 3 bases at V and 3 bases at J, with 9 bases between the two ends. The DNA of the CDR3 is TGTGCCAGCAGTGAAAGAGAGGGCTACGAGCAGTACTTC. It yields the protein CASSEREGYEQYF.

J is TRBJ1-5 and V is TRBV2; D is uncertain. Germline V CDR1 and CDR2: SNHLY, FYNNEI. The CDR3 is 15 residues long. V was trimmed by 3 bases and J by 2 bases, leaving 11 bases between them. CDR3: CASSDVAGGNQPQHF. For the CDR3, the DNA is TGTGCCAGCAGTGACGTTGCAGGTGGCAATCAGCCCCAGCATTTT.

Here the CDR3 DNA reads TGCGCCAGCAGCCCCGGGACTACCTTCCAAGAGACCCAGTACTTC. It specifies CASSPGTTFQETQYF. The J gene is TRBJ2-5, the V gene TRBV5-1, with 7 bases matching TRBD2. Trimming removed 4 bases from V and 1 base from J; junction bases left unmatched: 7. This CDR3 comprises 15 residues. Germline CDR1 is SGHRS and CDR2 is YFSETQ.

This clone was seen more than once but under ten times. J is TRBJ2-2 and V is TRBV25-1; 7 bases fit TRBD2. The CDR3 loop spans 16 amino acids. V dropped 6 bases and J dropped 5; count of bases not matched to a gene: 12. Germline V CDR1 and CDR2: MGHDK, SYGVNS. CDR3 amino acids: CASSSGGGSLTGELFF. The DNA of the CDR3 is TGTGCCAGCAGCTCGGGTGGCGGGAGCTTGACCGGGGAGCTGTTTTTT. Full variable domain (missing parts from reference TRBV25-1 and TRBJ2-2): EADIYQTPRYLVIGTGKKITLECSQTMGHDKMYWYQQDPGMELHLIHYSYGVNSTEKGDLSSESTVSRIRTEHFPLTLESARPSHTSQYLCASSSGGGSLTGELFFGEGSRLTVL.

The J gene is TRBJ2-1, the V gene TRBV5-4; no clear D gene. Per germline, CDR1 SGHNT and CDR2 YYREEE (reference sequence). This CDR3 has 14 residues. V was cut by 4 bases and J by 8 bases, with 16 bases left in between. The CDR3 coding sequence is TGTGCCAGCAGCAGAGTCGAGCCAGGCTATGAGCAGTTCTTC. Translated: CASSRVEPGYEQFF.

The CDR3 region is CASSYGGFGANVLTF. DNA of the CDR3: TGTGCCAGCAGTTACGGAGGGTTTGGGGCCAACGTCCTGACTTTC. The V gene is TRBV6-5, the J gene TRBJ2-6, with D tentatively TRBD2 (6 bases). Trimming took off 2 bases at V and 3 bases at J, with 8 bases between the two ends. Germline CDR1 and CDR2: MNHEY and SVGAGI. The CDR3 sequence is 15 residues long.

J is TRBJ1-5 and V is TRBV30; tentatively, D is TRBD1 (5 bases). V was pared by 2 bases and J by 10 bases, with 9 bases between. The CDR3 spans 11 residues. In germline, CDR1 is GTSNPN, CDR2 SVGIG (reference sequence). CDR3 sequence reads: CAWSRTGPQHF. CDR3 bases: TGTGCCTGGAGTAGAACAGGCCCCCAGCATTTT.

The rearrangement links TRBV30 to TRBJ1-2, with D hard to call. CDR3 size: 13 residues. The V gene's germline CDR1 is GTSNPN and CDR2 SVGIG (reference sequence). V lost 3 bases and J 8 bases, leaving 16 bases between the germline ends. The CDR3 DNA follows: TGTGCCTGGAGGGTAGATGTGGGAGGGGGCTACACCTTC. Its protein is CAWRVDVGGGYTF.

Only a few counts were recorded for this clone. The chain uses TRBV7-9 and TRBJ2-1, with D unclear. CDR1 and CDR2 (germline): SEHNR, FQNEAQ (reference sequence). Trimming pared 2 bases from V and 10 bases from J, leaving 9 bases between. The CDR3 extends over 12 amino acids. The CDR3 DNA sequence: TGTGCCAGCAGCTTACAGTTCGGGGAGCAGTTCTTC. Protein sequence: CASSLQFGEQFF.

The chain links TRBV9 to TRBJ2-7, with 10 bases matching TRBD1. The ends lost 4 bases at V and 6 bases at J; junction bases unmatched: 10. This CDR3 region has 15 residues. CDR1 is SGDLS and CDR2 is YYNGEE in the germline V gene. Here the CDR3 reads CASSPGTGDPFEQYF. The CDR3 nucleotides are TGTGCCAGCAGCCCCGGGACAGGGGACCCCTTCGAGCAGTACTTC. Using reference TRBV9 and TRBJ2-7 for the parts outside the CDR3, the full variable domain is DSGVTQTPKHLITATGQRVTLRCSPRSGDLSVYWYQQSLDQGLQFLIQYYNGEERAKGNILERFSAQQFPDLHSELNLSSLELGDSALYFCASSPGTGDPFEQYFGPGTRLTVT.

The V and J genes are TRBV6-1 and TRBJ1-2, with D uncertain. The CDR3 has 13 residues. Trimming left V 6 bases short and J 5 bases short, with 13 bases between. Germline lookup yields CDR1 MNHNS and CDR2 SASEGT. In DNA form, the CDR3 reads TGTGCCAGCAGACTACCTGGAGGGTATGGCTACACCTTC. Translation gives CASRLPGGYGYTF.

CDR3 sequence reads: CASSMRGDFNTGELFF. The CDR3 DNA reads as TGTGCCAGCAGCATGAGAGGGGACTTCAACACCGGGGAGCTGTTTTTT. This chain joins TRBV7-9 and TRBJ2-2; a weak D match, TRBD2 (6 bases). The CDR3 spans 16 residues. Germline values: CDR1 SEHNR, CDR2 FQNEAQ (reference sequence). V lost 5 bases and J 2 bases, leaving 15 bases between the germline ends.

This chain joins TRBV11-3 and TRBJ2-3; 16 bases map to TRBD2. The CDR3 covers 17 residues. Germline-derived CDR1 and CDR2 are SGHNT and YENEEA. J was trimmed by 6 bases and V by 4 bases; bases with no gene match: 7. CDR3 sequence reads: CASSSEGLAGGPDTQYF. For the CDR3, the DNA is TGTGCCAGCAGCTCTGAGGGACTAGCGGGAGGGCCTGATACGCAGTATTTT. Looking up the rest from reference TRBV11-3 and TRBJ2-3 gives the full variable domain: EAGVVQSPRYKIIEKKQPVAFWCNPISGHNTLYWYLQNLGQGPELLIRYENEEAVDDSQLPKDRFSAERLKGVDSTLKIQPAELGDSAVYLCASSSEGLAGGPDTQYFGPGTRLTVL.

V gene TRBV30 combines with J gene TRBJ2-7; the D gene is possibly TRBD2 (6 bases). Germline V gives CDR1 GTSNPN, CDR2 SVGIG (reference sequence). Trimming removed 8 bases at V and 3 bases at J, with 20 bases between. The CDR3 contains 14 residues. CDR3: CARAGLLQIYEQYF. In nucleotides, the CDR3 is TGTGCCCGGGCGGGACTCCTTCAAATCTACGAGCAGTACTTC. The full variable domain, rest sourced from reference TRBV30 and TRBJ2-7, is SQTIHQWPATLVQPVGSPLSLECTVEGTSNPNLYWYRQAAGRGLQLLFYSVGIGQISSEVPQNLSASRPQDRQFILSSKKLLLSDSGFYLCARAGLLQIYEQYFGPGTRLTVT.

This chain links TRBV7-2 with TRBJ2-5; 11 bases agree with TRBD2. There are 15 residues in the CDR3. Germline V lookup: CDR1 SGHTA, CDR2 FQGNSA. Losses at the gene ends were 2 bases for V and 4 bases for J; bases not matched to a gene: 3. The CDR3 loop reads CASSLLGLAAETQYF. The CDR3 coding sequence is TGTGCCAGCAGCTTACTGGGACTAGCGGCAGAGACCCAGTACTTC.

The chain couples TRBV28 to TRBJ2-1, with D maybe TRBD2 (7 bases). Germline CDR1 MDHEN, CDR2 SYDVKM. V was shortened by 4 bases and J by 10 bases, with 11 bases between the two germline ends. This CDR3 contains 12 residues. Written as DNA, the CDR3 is TGTGCCAGCAGTTCGGGCGGGGGCGAGCAGTTCTTC. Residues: CASSSGGGEQFF.

The CDR3 spells CASSDSVTGTGANVLTF. The CDR3 nucleotides are TGTGCCAGCTCAGATTCGGTCACAGGGACTGGGGCCAACGTCCTGACTTTC. The chain recombines TRBV18 with TRBJ2-6, with D maybe TRBD1 (6 bases). Germline values: CDR1 KGHSH, CDR2 LQKENI. V lost 5 bases, J lost 2 bases, and 16 bases lay in between. This CDR3 is built from 17 residues.